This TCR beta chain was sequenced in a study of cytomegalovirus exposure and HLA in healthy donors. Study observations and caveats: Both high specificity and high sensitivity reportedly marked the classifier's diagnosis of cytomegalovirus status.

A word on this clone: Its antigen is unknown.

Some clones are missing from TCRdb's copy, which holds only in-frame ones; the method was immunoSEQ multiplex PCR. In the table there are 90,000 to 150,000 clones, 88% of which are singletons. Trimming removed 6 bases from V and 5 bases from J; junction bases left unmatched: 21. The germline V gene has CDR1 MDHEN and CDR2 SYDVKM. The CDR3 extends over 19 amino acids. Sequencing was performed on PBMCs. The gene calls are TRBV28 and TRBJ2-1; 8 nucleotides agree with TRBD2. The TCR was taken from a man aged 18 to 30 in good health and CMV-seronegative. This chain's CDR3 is CASSSLPAGVGRLNNEQFF. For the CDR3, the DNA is TGTGCCAGCAGCTCCCTCCCAGCGGGGGTCGGGCGGCTAAACAATGAGCAGTTCTTC. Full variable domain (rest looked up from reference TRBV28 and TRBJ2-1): DVKVTQSSRYLVKRTGEKVFLECVQDMDHENMFWYRQDPGLGLRLIYFSYDVKMKEKGDIPEGYSVSREKKERFSLILESASTNQTSMYLCASSSLPAGVGRLNNEQFFGPGTRLTVL.